This T cell receptor (beta chain) emerged from a study of blood T cell repertoires in COVID-19. Study-wide context: Material from acute and convalescent COVID-19 was sourced from the United States, Italy and Spain. Sources were T cells, B-cell-depleted T cells, or PBMCs; the material itself was cDNA or gDNA.

This CDR3 has 14 residues. Losses at the gene ends were 3 bases for V and 10 bases for J; bases not matched to a gene: 8. Germline V gene data show CDR1 as SNHLY and CDR2 as FYNNEI. This clone has only one observation. Per the original data handling: Using reference gene primer amplification, nucleated cell counts were estimated. Only in-frame clones appear in the TCRdb table, and some are missing; sequencing was by immunoSEQ multiplex PCR. The D gene and trimming were derived from the DNA, and the V and J assignments and clone size from that table. The data contain some 65,000 clones, approximately 95% of them seen just once; the ten biggest clones take up about 3%.

Sequencing input: peripheral blood. The sequence derives from a man between 65 and 85 years old with active COVID-19. This sequence joins TRBV2 and TRBJ1-5; 8 bases are a match to TRBD1. The CDR3, as DNA: TGTGCCAGCAGTGACCAGGGGGCTATCGTCCCCCAGCATTTT. It yields the protein CASSDQGAIVPQHF.